This TCR beta chain was found in a study of blood T cell repertoires in COVID-19. Across the study: Italy, Spain and the United States were the sources of the convalescent and acute COVID-19 samples.

With 7 bases clipped from V and 0 bases from J, the junction kept 8 bases outside the gene matches. The CDR3 length is 15 residues. In germline, CDR1 is LNHDA, CDR2 SQIVND (reference sequence). Original methodology: Nucleated cell counts were estimated from reference gene primer amplification. Clones were read by immunoSEQ multiplex PCR, and TCRdb kept only the in-frame ones, dropping some. V and J calls and clone size come straight from that table; D and trimming were deduced from the DNA. The table has under 250,000 clones, approximately 89% seen once. The material sequenced was peripheral blood. The TCR was taken from a woman aged 55-69 years who had recovered from COVID-19. This sequence joins TRBV19 and TRBJ1-2; the match to TRBD1 covers 7 bases. CDR3 nucleotide sequence: TGTGCCAGTATTATTACAGGGGCAGCTAACTATGGCTACACCTTC. It yields the protein CASIITGAANYGYTF.